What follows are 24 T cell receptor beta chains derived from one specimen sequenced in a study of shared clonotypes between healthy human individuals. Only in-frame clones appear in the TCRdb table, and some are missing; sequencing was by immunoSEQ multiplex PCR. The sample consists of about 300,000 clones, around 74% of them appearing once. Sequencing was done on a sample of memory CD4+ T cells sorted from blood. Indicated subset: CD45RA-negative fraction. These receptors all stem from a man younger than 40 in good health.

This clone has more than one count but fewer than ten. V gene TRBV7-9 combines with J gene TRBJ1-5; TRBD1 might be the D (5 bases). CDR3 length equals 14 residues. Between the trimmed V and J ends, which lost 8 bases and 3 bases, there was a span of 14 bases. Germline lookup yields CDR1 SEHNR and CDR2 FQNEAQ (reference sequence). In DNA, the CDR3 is TGTGCCAGCGCCGGAAGGGGACCCAATCAGCCCCAGCATTTT. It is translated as CASAGRGPNQPQHF.

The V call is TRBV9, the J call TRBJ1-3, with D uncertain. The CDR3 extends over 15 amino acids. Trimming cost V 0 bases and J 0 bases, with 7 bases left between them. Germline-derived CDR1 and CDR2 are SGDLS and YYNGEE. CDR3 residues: CASSVGGSSGNTIYF. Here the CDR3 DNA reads TGTGCCAGCAGCGTAGGCGGCAGCTCTGGAAACACCATATATTTT.

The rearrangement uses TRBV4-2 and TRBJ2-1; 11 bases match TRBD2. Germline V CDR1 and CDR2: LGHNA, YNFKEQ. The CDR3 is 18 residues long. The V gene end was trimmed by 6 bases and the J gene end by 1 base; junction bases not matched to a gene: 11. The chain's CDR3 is CASSPGLAVFTSYNEQFF. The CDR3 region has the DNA TGTGCCAGCAGTCCGGGACTAGCGGTATTTACGTCCTACAATGAGCAGTTCTTC.

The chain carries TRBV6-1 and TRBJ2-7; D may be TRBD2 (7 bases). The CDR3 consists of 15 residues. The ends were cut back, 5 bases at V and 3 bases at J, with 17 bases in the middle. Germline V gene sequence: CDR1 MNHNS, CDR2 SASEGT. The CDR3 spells CASSNPAGGLYEQYF. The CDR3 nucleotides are TGTGCCAGCAGTAACCCCGCCGGGGGGCTCTACGAGCAGTACTTC.

CDR3 DNA: TGCAGCGTTGGATCGTGGACAGAAAATTATGGCTACACCTTC. It specifies CSVGSWTENYGYTF. The gene calls are TRBV29-1 and TRBJ1-2; D is possibly TRBD1 (6 bases). Trimming removed 4 bases at V and 5 bases at J, with 17 bases between. The CDR3 loop spans 14 amino acids. Germline assignment: CDR1 SQVTM and CDR2 ANQGSEA. Based on the CDR3 plus reference TRBV29-1 and TRBJ1-2, the full variable domain is SAVISQKPSRDICQRGTSLTIQCQVDSQVTMMFWYRQQPGQSLTLIATANQGSEATYESGFVIDKFPISRPNLTFSTLTVSNMSPEDSSIYLCSVGSWTENYGYTFGSGTRLTVV.

The CDR3 DNA is TGTGCCAGCAGCTTCCGGGGGGTGACGGTCGATGGCTACACCTTC. Its protein product is CASSFRGVTVDGYTF. The rearrangement uses TRBV13 and TRBJ1-2, with D possibly TRBD1 on 5 matching bases. This CDR3 is built from 15 residues. Germline CDR1 reads PRHDT; CDR2 reads FYEKMQ (reference sequence). Between the trimmed V and J ends, which lost 3 bases and 6 bases, there was a span of 17 bases.

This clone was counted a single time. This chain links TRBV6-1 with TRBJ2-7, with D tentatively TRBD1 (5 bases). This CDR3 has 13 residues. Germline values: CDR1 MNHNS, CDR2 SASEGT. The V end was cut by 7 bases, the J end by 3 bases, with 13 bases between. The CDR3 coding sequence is TGTGCCAGCACTAGGACAAATCGCTACGAGCAGTACTTC. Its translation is CASTRTNRYEQYF.

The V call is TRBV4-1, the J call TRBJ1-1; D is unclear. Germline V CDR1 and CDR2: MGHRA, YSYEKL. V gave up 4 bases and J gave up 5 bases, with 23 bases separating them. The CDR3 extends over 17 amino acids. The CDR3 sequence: CASSPWLNPEHATEAFF. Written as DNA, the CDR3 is TGCGCCAGCAGCCCCTGGTTAAACCCAGAACACGCAACTGAAGCTTTCTTT.

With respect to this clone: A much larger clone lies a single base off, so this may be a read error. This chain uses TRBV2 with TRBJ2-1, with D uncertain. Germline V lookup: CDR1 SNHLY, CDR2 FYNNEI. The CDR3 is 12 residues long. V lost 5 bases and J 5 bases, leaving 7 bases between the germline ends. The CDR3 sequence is CASSYGDNEQFF. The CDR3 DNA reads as TGTGCCAGCAGTTATGGGGACAATGAGCAGTTCTTC.

The CDR3 sequence is CASSITGGAGEAFF. The CDR3, as DNA: TGTGCCAGTAGCATCACAGGGGGGGCGGGTGAAGCTTTCTTT. The chain carries TRBV19 and TRBJ1-1, with 8 bases identical to TRBD1. This CDR3 spans 14 amino acids. The trim removed 6 bases at V and 7 bases at J, leaving 10 bases unmatched. Germline V gene sequence: CDR1 LNHDA, CDR2 SQIVND (reference sequence).

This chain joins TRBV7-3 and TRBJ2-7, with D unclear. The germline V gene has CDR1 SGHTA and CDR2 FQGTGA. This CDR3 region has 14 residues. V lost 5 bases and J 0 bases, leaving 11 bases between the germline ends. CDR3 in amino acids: CASSPIGSSYEQYF. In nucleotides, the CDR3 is TGTGCCAGCAGCCCAATTGGCAGCTCCTACGAGCAGTACTTC.

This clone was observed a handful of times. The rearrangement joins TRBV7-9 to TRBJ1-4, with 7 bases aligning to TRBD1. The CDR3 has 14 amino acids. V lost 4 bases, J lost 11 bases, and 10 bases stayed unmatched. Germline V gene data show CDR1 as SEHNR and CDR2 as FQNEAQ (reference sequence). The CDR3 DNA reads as TGTGCCAGCAGCTGGGACAGATTGTCCGGGAAACTGTTTTTT. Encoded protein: CASSWDRLSGKLFF. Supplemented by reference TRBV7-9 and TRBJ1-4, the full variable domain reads DTGVSQNPRHKITKRGQNVTFRCDPISEHNRLYWYRQTLGQGPEFLTYFQNEAQLEKSRLLSDRFSAERPKGSFSTLEIQRTEQGDSAMYLCASSWDRLSGKLFFGSGTQLSVL.

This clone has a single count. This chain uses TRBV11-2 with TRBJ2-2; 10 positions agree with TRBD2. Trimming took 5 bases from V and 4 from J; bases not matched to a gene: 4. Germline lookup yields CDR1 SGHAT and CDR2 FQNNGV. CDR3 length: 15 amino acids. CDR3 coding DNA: TGTGCCAGCAGCCTACTAGCGGGACTCACCGGGGAGCTGTTTTTT. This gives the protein CASSLLAGLTGELFF.

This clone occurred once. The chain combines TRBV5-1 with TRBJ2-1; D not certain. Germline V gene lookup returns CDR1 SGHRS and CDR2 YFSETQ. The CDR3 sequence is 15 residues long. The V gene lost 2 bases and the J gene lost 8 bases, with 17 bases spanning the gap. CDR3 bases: TGCGCCAGCAGCTTAAGCCCAGATCCAGGCTATGAGCAGTTCTTC. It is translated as CASSLSPDPGYEQFF.

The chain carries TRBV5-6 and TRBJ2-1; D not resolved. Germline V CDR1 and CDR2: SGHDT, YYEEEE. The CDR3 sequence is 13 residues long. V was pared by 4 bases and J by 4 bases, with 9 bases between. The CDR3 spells CASSRALYNEQFF. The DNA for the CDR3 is TGTGCCAGCAGCAGGGCCCTTTACAATGAGCAGTTCTTC.

The chain's CDR3 is CATSTWDTNTGELFF. The CDR3 nucleotides read TGTGCCACCAGCACCTGGGACACGAACACCGGGGAGCTGTTTTTT. The chain carries TRBV15 and TRBJ2-2; TRBD1 might be the D (6 bases). The CDR3 runs 15 residues. Germline V lookup: CDR1 LNHNV, CDR2 YYDKDF (reference sequence). Trimming stripped 4 bases from V and 0 bases from J, with 9 bases between.

This CDR3 reads CASSLPIKGVDGGTDTQYF. The CDR3 DNA reads as TGTGCCAGCAGCTTACCGATCAAAGGGGTAGATGGCGGCACAGATACGCAGTATTTT. The chain recombines TRBV7-9 with TRBJ2-3, with a tentative D call TRBD1 (5 bases). Germline V gene data show CDR1 as SEHNR and CDR2 as FQNEAQ (reference sequence). There are 19 residues in the CDR3. V gave up 2 bases and J gave up 1 base, with 22 bases separating them.

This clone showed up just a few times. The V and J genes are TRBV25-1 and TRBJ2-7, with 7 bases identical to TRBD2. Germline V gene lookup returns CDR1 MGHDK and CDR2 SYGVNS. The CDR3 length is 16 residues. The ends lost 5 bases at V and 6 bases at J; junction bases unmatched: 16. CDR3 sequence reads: CASSPFAGVILSEQYF. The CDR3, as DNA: TGTGCCAGCAGTCCATTCGCGGGAGTGATCCTAAGCGAGCAGTACTTC.

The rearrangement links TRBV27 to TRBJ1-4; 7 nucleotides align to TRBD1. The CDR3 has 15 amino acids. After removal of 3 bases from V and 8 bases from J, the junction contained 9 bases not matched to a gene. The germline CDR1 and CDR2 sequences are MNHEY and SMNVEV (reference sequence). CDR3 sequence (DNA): TGTGCCAGCAGTTTTGAGGGGGCCAGTGGGGAAAAACTGTTTTTT. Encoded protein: CASSFEGASGEKLFF.

This CDR3 is CASSKEVFNEQFF. The DNA of the CDR3 is TGTGCCAGCAGCAAGGAAGTTTTTAATGAGCAGTTCTTC. The rearrangement uses TRBV7-2 and TRBJ2-1; D uncertain. V lost 5 bases and J lost 7, with 12 bases in between. The CDR3 totals 13 residues. In germline, CDR1 is SGHTA, CDR2 FQGNSA.

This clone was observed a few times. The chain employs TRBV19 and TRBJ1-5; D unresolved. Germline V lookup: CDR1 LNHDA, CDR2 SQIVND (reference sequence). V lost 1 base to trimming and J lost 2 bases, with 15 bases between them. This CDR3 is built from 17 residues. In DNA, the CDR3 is TGTGCCAGTAGTATAGTAGGGTCCTCGTTCGGCAATCAGCCCCAGCATTTT. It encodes CASSIVGSSFGNQPQHF.

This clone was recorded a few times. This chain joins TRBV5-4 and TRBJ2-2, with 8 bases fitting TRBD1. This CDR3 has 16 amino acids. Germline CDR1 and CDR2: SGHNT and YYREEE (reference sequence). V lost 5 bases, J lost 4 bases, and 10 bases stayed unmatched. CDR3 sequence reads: CASRRVTGGVTGELFF. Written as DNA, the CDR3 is TGTGCCAGCAGGCGGGTCACAGGGGGAGTCACCGGGGAGCTGTTTTTT.

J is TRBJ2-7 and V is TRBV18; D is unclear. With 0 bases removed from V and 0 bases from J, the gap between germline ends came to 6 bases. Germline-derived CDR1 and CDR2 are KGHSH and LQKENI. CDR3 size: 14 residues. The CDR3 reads CASSPPLSSYEQYF. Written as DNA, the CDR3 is TGTGCCAGCTCACCACCCCTTAGCTCCTACGAGCAGTACTTC.

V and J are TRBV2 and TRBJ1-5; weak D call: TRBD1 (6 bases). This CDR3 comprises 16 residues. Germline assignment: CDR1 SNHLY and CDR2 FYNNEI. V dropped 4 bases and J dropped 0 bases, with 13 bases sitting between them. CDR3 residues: CASSAQGGYSNQPQHF. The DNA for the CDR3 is TGTGCCAGCAGTGCCCAAGGGGGGTATAGCAATCAGCCCCAGCATTTT. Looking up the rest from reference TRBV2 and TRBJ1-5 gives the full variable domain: EPEVTQTPSHQVTQMGQEVILRCVPISNHLYFYWYRQILGQKVEFLVSFYNNEISEKSEIFDDQFSVERPDGSNFTLKIRSTKLEDSAMYFCASSAQGGYSNQPQHFGDGTRLSIL.